Listed below are T cell receptor beta chains from one sample, sequenced in a study of PD-1 blockade in classical Hodgkin lymphoma. Profiled with immunoSEQ multiplex PCR; TCRdb holds only in-frame clones, not every one. The sample includes approximately 15,000 clones, roughly 84% seen only once; the top ten take roughly 25%. Material: peripheral blood mononuclear cells (PBMCs), obtained at baseline. The receptor source for this set is a human donor with classical Hodgkin lymphoma. Each CDR3 is given with its conserved first and last residue. The D gene is left open where the match is weak. Size is stated for part of the rows, as once, few or many counts, or as a class when the clone is expanded.

cdr3_aa,cdr3_nt,d_call,j_call,clone_size,v_call
CASSASGAGTGELFF,TGTGCCAGCAGTGCCTCCGGGGCAGGCACCGGGGAGCTGTTTTTT,.,TRBJ2-2,.,TRBV6-6
CASSPNGRGTGELFF,TGCGCCAGCAGCCCCAACGGGAGAGGGACCGGGGAGCTGTTTTTT,.,TRBJ2-2,.,TRBV7-2
CASSSTLRGAGQYF,TGTGCCAGCAGCTCAACCCTCCGGGGGGCTGGGCAGTACTTC,.,TRBJ2-7,.,TRBV7-2
CASSFSQGGNTIYF,TGTGCCAGCAGCTTCAGCCAGGGAGGAAACACCATATATTTT,.,TRBJ1-3,.,TRBV7-9
CASSQGYYGYTF,TGTGCCAGCAGTCAGGGGTACTATGGCTACACCTTC,.,TRBJ1-2,.,TRBV6-6
CASSPGRRGDSNQPQHF,TGCGCCAGCAGCCCGGGGCGGAGGGGAGATAGCAATCAGCCCCAGCATTTT,.,TRBJ1-5,.,TRBV4-1
CASSPNTRGSEAFF,TGTGCCAGCTCACCAAACACCCGTGGGAGTGAAGCTTTCTTT,.,TRBJ1-1,.,TRBV18
CASSKRQFNTEAFF,TGCGCCAGCAGCAAAAGACAGTTTAACACTGAAGCTTTCTTT,.,TRBJ1-1,.,TRBV5-1
CASSRGSYNSPLHF,TGTGCCAGCAGCAGAGGGTCCTATAATTCACCCCTCCACTTT,.,TRBJ1-6,once,TRBV14
CASSRGTGSNTGELFF,TGTGCCAGCAGCCGGGGGACAGGGAGTAACACCGGGGAGCTGTTTTTT,TRBD1,TRBJ2-2,.,TRBV7-8
CASSRRDGQGSEAFF,TGTGCCAGTAGTAGACGAGACGGTCAGGGATCTGAAGCTTTCTTT,.,TRBJ1-1,.,TRBV19
CASSSTRTGLSGELFF,TGCGCCAGCAGCTCGACAAGGACAGGGCTTAGCGGGGAGCTGTTTTTT,TRBD1,TRBJ2-2,.,TRBV5-1
CASSRQGKTQYF,TGTGCCAGCAGCAGACAGGGGAAGACCCAGTACTTC,TRBD1,TRBJ2-5,once,TRBV5-6
CASKPPGHTGELFF,TGTGCCAGCAAACCACCCGGGCACACCGGGGAGCTGTTTTTT,.,TRBJ2-2,.,TRBV28
CATKQQGLETQYF,TGTGCCACCAAACAACAGGGATTGGAGACCCAGTACTTC,.,TRBJ2-5,.,TRBV28
CASSTLAGEDDEQFF,TGTGCCAGCAGCACTCTAGCGGGAGAGGACGATGAGCAGTTCTTC,TRBD2,TRBJ2-1,medium-sized,TRBV6-1
CASSYGTQGNTEAFF,TGTGCCAGCAGTTACGGTACGCAGGGGAACACTGAAGCTTTCTTT,.,TRBJ1-1,.,TRBV6-5
CASSFGVGNSPLHF,TGTGCCAGCAGCTTCGGGGTCGGGAATTCACCCCTCCACTTT,.,TRBJ1-6,.,TRBV7-9
CASSDYEKAYEQYF,TGTGCCAGCAGCGACTACGAGAAGGCCTACGAGCAGTACTTC,.,TRBJ2-7,.,TRBV28
CASSAGVREKLFF,TGTGCCAGCAGCGCAGGGGTAAGGGAAAAACTGTTTTTT,.,TRBJ1-4,.,TRBV13
CASRASGSTGELFF,TGTGCCAGTAGGGCTAGCGGTAGCACCGGGGAGCTGTTTTTT,TRBD2,TRBJ2-2,.,TRBV19
CASSLGRLSGNTIYF,TGTGCCAGCAGTTTGGGACGACTCTCTGGAAACACCATATATTTT,.,TRBJ1-3,.,TRBV28
CASSARTSGRDTQYF,TGTGCCAGCAGCGCGAGGACTAGCGGGAGGGATACGCAGTATTTT,TRBD2,TRBJ2-3,once,TRBV9
CASSPRYSSYEQYF,TGTGCCAGCAGCCCCCGCTATAGCTCCTACGAGCAGTACTTC,.,TRBJ2-7,.,TRBV11-1
CASSPDRNYAGNTIYF,TGTGCCAGCAGCCCGGACAGAAATTACGCTGGAAACACCATATATTTT,.,TRBJ1-3,.,TRBV7-9
CASSFGPGGGPEKTQYF,TGTGCCAGCAGTTTTGGGCCGGGGGGAGGGCCTGAGAAGACCCAGTACTTC,TRBD2,TRBJ2-5,.,TRBV27
CAWSVQGNIQYF,TGTGCCTGGAGTGTACAGGGGAACATTCAGTACTTC,TRBD1,TRBJ2-4,.,TRBV30
CASSQISSGTYNEQFF,TGTGCCAGCAGCCAAATCTCTAGCGGGACCTACAATGAGCAGTTCTTC,TRBD2,TRBJ2-1,.,TRBV4-2
CAIQHRGDRGRKGYTF,TGTGCCATCCAGCATCGGGGAGACAGGGGGCGGAAAGGCTACACCTTC,TRBD1,TRBJ1-2,.,TRBV10-3
CASGLGGQQETQYF,TGTGCTAGTGGTTTGGGGGGACAGCAAGAGACCCAGTACTTC,TRBD1,TRBJ2-5,once,TRBV12-5
CASRLGQGTMNTEAFF,TGTGCCAGCAGGTTAGGACAGGGGACTATGAACACTGAAGCTTTCTTT,TRBD1,TRBJ1-1,.,TRBV5-4
CASSAPGQVSGYTF,TGTGCCAGCAGTGCCCCGGGACAGGTTTCCGGCTACACCTTC,TRBD1,TRBJ1-2,.,TRBV7-9
CASSLWGTGAEKLFF,TGCGCCAGCAGCTTGTGGGGGACAGGGGCCGAAAAACTGTTTTTT,TRBD1,TRBJ1-4,.,TRBV5-1
CAISDPAGWNTEAFF,TGTGCCATCAGTGACCCTGCGGGGTGGAACACTGAAGCTTTCTTT,.,TRBJ1-1,.,TRBV10-3
CASSPTSGRMGYF,TGTGCCAGCAGCCCGACTAGCGGGAGGATGGGCTATTTT,TRBD2,TRBJ2-3,.,TRBV7-2
CASSYGQNYGYTF,TGTGCCAGCAGTTACGGGCAGAACTATGGCTACACCTTC,.,TRBJ1-2,.,TRBV6-5
CAWGTVRTEAFF,TGTGCCTGGGGGACAGTTCGCACTGAAGCTTTCTTT,TRBD1,TRBJ1-1,once,TRBV30
CASTANSRVTEAFF,TGTGCCAGCACTGCCAATTCCAGGGTTACTGAAGCTTTCTTT,.,TRBJ1-1,.,TRBV27
CASSTGGTGELFF,TGTGCCAGCAGTACAGGGGGGACCGGGGAGCTGTTTTTT,TRBD1,TRBJ2-2,once,TRBV9
CATSTINEQFF,TGTGCCACCAGCACCATAAATGAGCAGTTCTTC,.,TRBJ2-1,.,TRBV15
CASISRSANTGELFF,TGTGCCAGCATTTCCAGGTCCGCGAACACCGGGGAGCTGTTTTTT,.,TRBJ2-2,.,TRBV11-2
CASTLSKARTSYEQYF,TGTGCCAGCACCCTATCAAAAGCGCGGACCTCCTACGAGCAGTACTTC,.,TRBJ2-7,once,TRBV28
CASSIDLMVNTNEKLFF,TGTGCCAGTAGTATAGATCTCATGGTCAACACTAATGAAAAACTGTTTTTT,.,TRBJ1-4,.,TRBV19
CASSAGGRNQPQHF,TGTGCCAGCTCGGCAGGGGGCCGCAATCAGCCCCAGCATTTT,TRBD1,TRBJ1-5,.,TRBV2
CASTLGGTDTQYF,TGTGCCAGCACCTTGGGTGGTACAGATACGCAGTATTTT,.,TRBJ2-3,.,TRBV28
CASSMDRVQPQHF,TGTGCCAGTAGTATGGACAGGGTTCAGCCCCAGCATTTT,TRBD1,TRBJ1-5,.,TRBV19
CASSQDLAETQYF,TGTGCCAGCAGCCAAGATCTGGCAGAGACCCAGTACTTC,.,TRBJ2-5,.,TRBV4-2
CASSVALGSGANVLTF,TGTGCCAGCAGCGTAGCACTTGGTTCTGGGGCCAACGTCCTGACTTTC,.,TRBJ2-6,.,TRBV9